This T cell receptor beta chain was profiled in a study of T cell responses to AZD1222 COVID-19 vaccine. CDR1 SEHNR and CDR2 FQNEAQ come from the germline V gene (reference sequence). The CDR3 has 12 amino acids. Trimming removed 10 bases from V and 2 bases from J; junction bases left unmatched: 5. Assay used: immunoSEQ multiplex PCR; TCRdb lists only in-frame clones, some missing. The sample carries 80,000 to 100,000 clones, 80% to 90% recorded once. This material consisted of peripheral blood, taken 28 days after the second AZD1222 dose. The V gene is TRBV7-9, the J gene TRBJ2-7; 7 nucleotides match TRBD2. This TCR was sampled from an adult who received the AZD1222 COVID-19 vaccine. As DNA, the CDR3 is TGTGCCATCGCGGGAGTAGCCTACGAGCAGTACTTC. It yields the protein CAIAGVAYEQYF.